The text below deals with one T cell receptor (beta chain). This CDR3 is also generated by other DNA sequences in the sample. Followed over time, Seattle patients had been enrolled while infection was active. This record comes from a study of blood T cell repertoires in COVID-19. How the authors handled the data: The authors estimated nucleated cell counts from reference gene primer amplification. Generated by immunoSEQ multiplex PCR, the TCRdb table keeps only in-frame clones and is missing some. V, J and clone size are taken as reported in that table, and D and trimming were inferred from the DNA itself. The table records 9,000 to 15,000 clones, around 70% of them present only once. Germline CDR1 reads MNHEY; CDR2 reads SMNVEV (reference sequence). The CDR3 is 16 amino acids. V dropped 8 bases and J dropped 1 base, with 19 bases sitting between them.

The material sequenced was peripheral blood. The clonotype originates from a man aged 60 to 69 with COVID-19, enrolled during active disease. The V call is TRBV27, the J call TRBJ2-3; the D is unclear. The CDR3 loop is CASFAGFGWGTDTQYF. CDR3 DNA: TGTGCCAGCTTTGCTGGTTTCGGGTGGGGCACAGATACGCAGTATTTT.